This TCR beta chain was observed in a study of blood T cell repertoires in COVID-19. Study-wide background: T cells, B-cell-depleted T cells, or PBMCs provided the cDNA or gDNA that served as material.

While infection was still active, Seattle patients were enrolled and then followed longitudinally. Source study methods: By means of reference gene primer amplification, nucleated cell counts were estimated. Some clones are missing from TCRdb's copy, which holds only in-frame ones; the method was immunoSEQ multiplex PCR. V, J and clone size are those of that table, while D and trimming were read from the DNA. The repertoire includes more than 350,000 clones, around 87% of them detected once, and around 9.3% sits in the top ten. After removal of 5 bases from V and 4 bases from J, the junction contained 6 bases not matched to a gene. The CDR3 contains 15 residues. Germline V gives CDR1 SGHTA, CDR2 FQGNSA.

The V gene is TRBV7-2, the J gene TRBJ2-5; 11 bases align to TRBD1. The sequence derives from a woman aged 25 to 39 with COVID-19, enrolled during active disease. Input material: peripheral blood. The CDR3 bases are TGTGCCAGCAGCAAAAGGACAGGGGGCGTAGAGACCCAGTACTTC. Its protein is CASSKRTGGVETQYF.